The entry that follows covers one T cell receptor beta chain sequence. The target of this receptor is not known. Base qualities are not at hand, and no much larger clone is one base apart. The sample's time point label, in plain terms: baseline before oral tofacitinib. From alopecia areata patients, peripheral blood was collected along with lesional scalp punch biopsies. PBMCs were isolated by density centrifugation and stained for CD3, CD4 and CD8, and CD4+ and CD8+ T cells were sorted on a FACSAria. These data come from a study of CD8+ T cells in alopecia areata (dated by TCRdb to the late 2010s). Some background on the complete study: The treated patients took part in an open-label pilot trial in which moderate-to-severe alopecia areata was treated with oral tofacitinib at 5 to 10 mg twice daily. Tofacitinib was administered for 6 to 18 months, and 6 months of follow-up off drug were then conducted to assess delayed response and recurrence. The study used high-throughput TCRbeta sequencing to examine T cell clonal expansion in alopecia areata, in both the C3H/HeJ mouse model and human patients. Human TCRbeta sequencing covered scalp tissue and sorted CD4+ and CD8+ peripheral blood T cells from patchy and totalis/universalis alopecia areata patients and healthy controls. Patients on tofacitinib were biopsied at baseline and after 4 and 24 weeks of treatment, and several of the patients also had a later scalp biopsy. Scalp clonality was compared among normal scalp (n=4), patchy alopecia areata scalp (n=8), and alopecia totalis/universalis scalp (n=8). RNA was obtained with the PAXgene miRNA kit for fixed scalp, the miRNeasy kit for PBMCs, and the RNeasy kit for mouse skin. Amplification of TCRbeta CDR3 regions was done by immunoSEQ multiplex PCR using 35 Vbeta forward primers and 13 Jbeta reverse primers. Results the study describes overall, beyond this receptor: Shared TCR sequences between patients were less evident than in mice, which may be partly attributable to HLA diversity in the patient population. Compared with normal scalp, lesional scalp, particularly in alopecia totalis/universalis, had higher clonality and more expanded CD8+ clones, which suggests antigenic drive. Scalp TCR repertoire analysis is complicated because resident alphabeta T cells in normal human skin are also sequenced, whereas mouse skin is dominated by gammadelta T cells.

The library was obtained by the immunoSEQ multiplex PCR assay. For TCR sequencing, RNA was extracted from every sample and reverse transcribed into cDNA to serve as template. SuperScript III was used for first-strand cDNA synthesis, primed with a 2:1 mix of oligo-dT and random hexamers. A synthetic immune receptor repertoire was used to assess amplification bias, and residual bias was removed computationally. The authors' analysis ran thus. After raw reads were preprocessed to remove errors, the CDR3 was defined following IMGT conventions as running from the conserved cysteine to phenylalanine. To get clonality, Shannon entropy was normalized by log2 of the number of productive unique TCRs and the result was subtracted from 1. Whether each scalp clone was CD4 or CD8 was inferred by checking scalp TCRbeta sequences against the CD4 and CD8 repertoires from sorted blood. The clones in this table, taken by TCRdb from immuneACCESS, are in-frame only. Not every clone is retained; where verified, under half of the shortfall comes from an unresolved V gene, and the cause of the rest is unknown. V and J calls and clone size follow that table, whereas D and trimming were derived from the DNA. The sample table lists 250,000 or so clones, 67% of them with a count of one. The top ten constitute 1.2% of the sample.

The material was CD4+ T cells sorted from blood, obtained at week 0. The TCR originated in a human donor with alopecia areata.

The CDR3 here reads CSVARGTGPTNEQFF. The sequence in DNA is TGCAGCGTTGCCAGGGGGACAGGGCCTACAAATGAGCAGTTCTTC. Recombination joined TRBV29-1 with TRBJ2-1; 9 bases in the middle match TRBD1. According to the germline V gene, CDR1 reads SQVTM and CDR2 reads ANQGSEA. Ends trimmed: V by 4 bases, J by 7 bases; bases unmatched to a gene: 11. Measured from the cysteine to the phenylalanine, the CDR3 is 15 residues long. CDR3 DNA only is kept here, 45 bases in frame from base 1.